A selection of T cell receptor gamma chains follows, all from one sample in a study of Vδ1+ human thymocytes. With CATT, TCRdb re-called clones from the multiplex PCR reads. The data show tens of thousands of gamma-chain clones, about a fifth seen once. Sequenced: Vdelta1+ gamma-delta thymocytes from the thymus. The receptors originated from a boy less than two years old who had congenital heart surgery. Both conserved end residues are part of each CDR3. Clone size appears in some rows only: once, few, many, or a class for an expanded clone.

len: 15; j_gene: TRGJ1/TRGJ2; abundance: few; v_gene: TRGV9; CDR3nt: TGTGCCTTGTGGGAGGTGCAAAGGAGCTATTATAAGAAACTCTTT; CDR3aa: CALWEVQRSYYKKLF
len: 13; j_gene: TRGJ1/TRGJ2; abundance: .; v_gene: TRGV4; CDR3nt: TGTGCCACCTGGGATGGCATCTATTATAAGAAACTCTTT; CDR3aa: CATWDGIYYKKLF
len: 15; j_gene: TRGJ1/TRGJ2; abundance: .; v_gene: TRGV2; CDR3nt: TGTGCCACCTGGGACGGGCCTTGGAATTATTATAAGAAACTCTTT; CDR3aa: CATWDGPWNYYKKLF
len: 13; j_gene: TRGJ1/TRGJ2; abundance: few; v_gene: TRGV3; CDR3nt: TGTGCCACCTGGGACAGGCCTTCCGATAAGAAACTCTTT; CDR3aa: CATWDRPSDKKLF
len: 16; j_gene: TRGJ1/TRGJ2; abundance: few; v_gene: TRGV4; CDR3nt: TGTGCCACCTGGGATGAGACCCTTAGCGCCGGTTATAAGAAACTCTTT; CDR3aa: CATWDETLSAGYKKLF
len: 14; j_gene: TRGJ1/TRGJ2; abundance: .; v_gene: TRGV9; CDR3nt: TGTGCCTTGTGGGAGCCTAGGAAAAGGCCTAAGAAACTCTTT; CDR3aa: CALWEPRKRPKKLF
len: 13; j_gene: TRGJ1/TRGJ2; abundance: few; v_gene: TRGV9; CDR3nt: TGTGCCTTGTGGGAGGTCCCCAATTATAAGAAACTCTTT; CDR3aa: CALWEVPNYKKLF
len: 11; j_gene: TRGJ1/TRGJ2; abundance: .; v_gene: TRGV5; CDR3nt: TGTGCCACCTGGGAACGTTATAAGAAACTCTTT; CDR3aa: CATWERYKKLF
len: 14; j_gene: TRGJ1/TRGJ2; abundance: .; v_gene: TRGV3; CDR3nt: TGTGCCACCTGGGTCAGACTCGCCGTCGGGAAGAAACTCTTT; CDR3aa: CATWVRLAVGKKLF
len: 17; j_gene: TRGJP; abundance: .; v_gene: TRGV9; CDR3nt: TGTGCCTTGTGGGAGGTGATTTCAGAGTTGGGCAAAAAAATCAAGGTATTT; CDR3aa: CALWEVISELGKKIKVF
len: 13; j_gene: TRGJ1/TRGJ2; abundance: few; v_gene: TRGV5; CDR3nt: TGTGCCACCCCCCATAGAGCCTATTATAAGAAACTCTTT; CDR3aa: CATPHRAYYKKLF
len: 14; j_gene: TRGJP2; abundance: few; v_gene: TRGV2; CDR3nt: TGTGCCACCTGGGAGAAGGGGAGTGATTGGATCAAGACGTTT; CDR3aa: CATWEKGSDWIKTF
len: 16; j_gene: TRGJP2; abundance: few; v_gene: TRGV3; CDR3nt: TGTGCCACCTGGGACGGAGTAGTAATCGGTGATTGGATCAAGACGTTT; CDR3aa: CATWDGVVIGDWIKTF
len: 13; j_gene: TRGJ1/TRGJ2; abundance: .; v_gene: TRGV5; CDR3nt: TGTGCCACCTGGGACGGGCATGGGTATAAGAAACTCTTT; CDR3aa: CATWDGHGYKKLF
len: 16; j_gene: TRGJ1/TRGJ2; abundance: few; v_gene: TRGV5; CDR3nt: TGTGCCACCTGGCCCAAGGCAGGGGCGGTTCGCTATAAGAAACTCTTT; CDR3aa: CATWPKAGAVRYKKLF
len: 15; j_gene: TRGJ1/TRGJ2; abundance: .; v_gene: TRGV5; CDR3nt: TGTGCCACCTGGGACGTACAGGGAGATTATTATAAGAAACTCTTT; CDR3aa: CATWDVQGDYYKKLF
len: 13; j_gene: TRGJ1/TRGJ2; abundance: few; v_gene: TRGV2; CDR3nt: TGTGCCACCTGGGACGGGCGCAGTTATAAGAAACTCTTT; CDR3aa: CATWDGRSYKKLF
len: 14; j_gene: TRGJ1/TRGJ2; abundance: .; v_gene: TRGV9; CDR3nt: TGTGCCTTGTGGGAGCTAACGAATTATTATGAGAAACTCTTT; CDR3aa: CALWELTNYYEKLF
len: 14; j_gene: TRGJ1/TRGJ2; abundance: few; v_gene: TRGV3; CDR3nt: TGTGCCACCTGGGACTGGGCCGGGGATTATAAGAAACTCTTT; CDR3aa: CATWDWAGDYKKLF
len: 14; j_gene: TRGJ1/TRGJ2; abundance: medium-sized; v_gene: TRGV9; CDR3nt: TGTGCCTTGTGGGAGGTGAGGAATTATTATAAGAAACTCTTT; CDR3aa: CALWEVRNYYKKLF
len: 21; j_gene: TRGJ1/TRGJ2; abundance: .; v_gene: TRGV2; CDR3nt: TGTGCCACCTGGGACGGCCTACCGGCCCTACCCACCTTACAGACATATTATAAGAAACTCTTT; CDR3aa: CATWDGLPALPTLQTYYKKLF
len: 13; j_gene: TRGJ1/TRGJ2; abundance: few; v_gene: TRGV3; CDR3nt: TGTGCCACCTGGGACACCTCCTGGGTCGAGAAACTCTTT; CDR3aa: CATWDTSWVEKLF
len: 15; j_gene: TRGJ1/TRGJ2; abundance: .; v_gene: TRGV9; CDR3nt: TGTGCCTTGTGGGACCCTGAGAAGGGTTATTATAAGAAACTCTTT; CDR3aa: CALWDPEKGYYKKLF
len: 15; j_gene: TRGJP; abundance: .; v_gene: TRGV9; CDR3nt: TGTGCCTTGTGGGAGGTGCGGATGGGCAAAAAAATCAAGGTATTT; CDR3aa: CALWEVRMGKKIKVF
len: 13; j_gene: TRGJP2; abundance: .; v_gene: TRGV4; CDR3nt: TGTGCCACCTGGATGAGTAGTGATTGGATCAAGACGTTT; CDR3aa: CATWMSSDWIKTF
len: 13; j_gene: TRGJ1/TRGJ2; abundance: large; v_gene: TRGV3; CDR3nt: TGTGCCACCTGGGACAGGCGTTATTATAAGAAACTCTTT; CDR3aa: CATWDRRYYKKLF
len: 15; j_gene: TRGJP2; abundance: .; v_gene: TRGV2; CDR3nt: TGTGCCACCTGGGACGGGCCGAATAGTGATTGGATCAAGACGTTT; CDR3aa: CATWDGPNSDWIKTF
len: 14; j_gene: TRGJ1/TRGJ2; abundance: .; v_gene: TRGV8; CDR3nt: TGTGCCACCTGGGATCCCCCAGGTTATTATAAGAAACTCTTT; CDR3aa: CATWDPPGYYKKLF
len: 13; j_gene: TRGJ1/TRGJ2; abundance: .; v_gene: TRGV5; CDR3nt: TGTGCCACCTGGGACAACCCTTATTATAAGAAACTCTTT; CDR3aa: CATWDNPYYKKLF
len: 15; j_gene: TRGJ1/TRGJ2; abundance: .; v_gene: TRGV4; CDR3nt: TGTGCCACCTGGGATGTGGGGGAGAGATATTATAAGAAACTCTTT; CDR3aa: CATWDVGERYYKKLF
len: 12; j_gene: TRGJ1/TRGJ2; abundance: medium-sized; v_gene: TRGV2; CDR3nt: TGTGCCACCTGGGACGGGCCTTATAAGAAACTCTTT; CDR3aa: CATWDGPYKKLF
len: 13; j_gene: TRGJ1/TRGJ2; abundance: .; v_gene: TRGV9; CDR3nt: TGTGCCTTGTGGCAGCCGAATTATTATAAGAAACTCTTT; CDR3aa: CALWQPNYYKKLF
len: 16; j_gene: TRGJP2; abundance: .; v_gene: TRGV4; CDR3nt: TGTGCCACCTGGGATGGTGAGAAGGAGAGTGATTGGATCAAGACGTTT; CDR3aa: CATWDGEKESDWIKTF
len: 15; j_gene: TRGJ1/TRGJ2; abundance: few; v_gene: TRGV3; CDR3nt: TGTGCCACCTGGGACAGGCTTCCCCTGTCTTATAAGAAACTCTTT; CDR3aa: CATWDRLPLSYKKLF
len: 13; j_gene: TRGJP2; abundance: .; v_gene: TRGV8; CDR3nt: TGTGCCACCTGGGTGGGGAGTGATTGGATCAAGACGTTT; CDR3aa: CATWVGSDWIKTF
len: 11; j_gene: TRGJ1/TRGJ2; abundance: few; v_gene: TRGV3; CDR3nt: TGTGCCACAATGAGGATGGGTAAGAAACTCTTT; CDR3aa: CATMRMGKKLF
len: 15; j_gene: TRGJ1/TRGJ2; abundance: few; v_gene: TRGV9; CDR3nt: TGTGCCTTGTGGGAGGTCTCGGGGAATTATTATAAGAAACTCTTT; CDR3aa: CALWEVSGNYYKKLF
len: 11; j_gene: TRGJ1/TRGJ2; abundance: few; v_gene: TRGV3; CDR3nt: TGTGCCACCTGGGACATGGAAAAGAAACTCTTT; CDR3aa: CATWDMEKKLF
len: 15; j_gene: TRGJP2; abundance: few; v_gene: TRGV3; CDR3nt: TGTGCCACCTGGGACAGGCAAAGTAGTGATTGGATCAAGACGTTT; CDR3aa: CATWDRQSSDWIKTF
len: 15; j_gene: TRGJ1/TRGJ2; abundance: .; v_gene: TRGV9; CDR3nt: TGTGCCTTGTGGGAGCCTCGACCCAATTATTATAAGAAACTCTTT; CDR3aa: CALWEPRPNYYKKLF